A few counts support the clone carrying this T cell receptor (beta chain). Its matching antigen is unknown. Per germline, CDR1 SNHLY and CDR2 FYNNEI. V gave up 0 bases and J gave up 6 bases, with 24 bases separating them. This CDR3 contains 19 residues. This entry comes from a study of blood T cells in healthy people across ages. In the study overall: For every two T cells, template switching captured about one barcoded beta molecule. Study-wide results and caveats: Estimated diversity that came from one million T cells was considered an underestimate.

PCR was performed a second time for about 7 to 12 cycles using a sample-barcoded 5' primer and a J-beta primer mix. Tags on each cDNA molecule came from a template-switch adaptor with 12 random nucleotides. TCRdb reanalysed the 5' RACE reads using MiXCR and keeps one entry per CDR3 protein. This table has 850,000 to 950,000 distinct CDR3 sequences, more than 25% appearing once. This clonotype was obtained from a woman over 75 in good health. V gene TRBV2 combines with J gene TRBJ2-1; D unclear. Source material: blood. CDR3 nucleotide sequence: TGTGCCAGCAGTGAAGCGCTTCGGTTCCTTCGGGCTGGTGGCAATGAGCAGTTCTTC. It codes for CASSEALRFLRAGGNEQFF.